This TCR beta chain derives from a study of cytomegalovirus exposure and HLA in healthy donors. Study results and limitations: Specificity for CMV antigens was confirmed in vitro for a few of the CMV-associated chains.

13 Jbeta primers and 60 Vbeta primers were used for the PCR. The repertoire was sequenced with immunoSEQ multiplex PCR; TCRdb's copy has only in-frame clones and lacks some. Of about 200,000 clones listed, approximately 78% are singletons. Comment on this clone: The antigen is not known.

CDR1 is SGHAT and CDR2 is FQNNGV in the germline V gene. The CDR3 is made up of 19 amino acids. V shed 5 bases, J shed 4 bases, and the junction held 20 bases outside the gene matches. The TCR comes from a woman between 40 and 50 years old in good health and CMV-seronegative. The J gene is TRBJ1-1, the V gene TRBV11-2; 9 bases align to TRBD1. Specimen: PBMCs. CDR3 residues: CASSLRTGAIGSNGTEAFF. Here the CDR3 DNA reads TGTGCCAGCAGCCTAAGGACAGGGGCAATAGGATCGAACGGCACTGAAGCTTTCTTT.